This record covers a single T cell receptor beta chain. Additional DNA sequences in this sample encode the identical CDR3. This sample was taken from a study of blood T cell repertoires in COVID-19. Produced via immunoSEQ multiplex PCR; TCRdb's table is partial and in-frame only. The sample records about 420,000 clones, roughly 90% being singletons. Germline lookup yields CDR1 KGHSH and CDR2 LQKENI. The V end lost 5 bases, the J end lost 0 bases, and 4 bases lay between the germline ends. The CDR3 has 12 amino acids. This clonotype was obtained from a man younger than 35 with COVID-19, enrolled during active disease. This chain connects TRBV18 to TRBJ1-2; D call uncertain. The source material was peripheral blood. CDR3 DNA: TGTGCCAGCTCAACAGCTAACTATGGCTACACCTTC. Its translation is CASSTANYGYTF.